The clone carrying this T cell receptor beta chain has a count of ten or more. Its antigen remains unidentified. These data belong to a study of T cells in Graves' hyperthyroidism and ophthalmopathy. Study results and limitations: Most expanded thyroid clonotypes above 0.001 also appeared in blood.

Hyperthyroidism of Graves' type that showed no ophthalmopathy progression within 18 months was stable. Subjects aged 18 to 65 presented with newly diagnosed hyperthyroidism of less than 2 months' duration. The PBMCs were taken from less than 11 ml of fresh peripheral blood. TCR beta CDR3 region amplification was performed from RNA transcripts. TCR CDR3 underwent first-round RT-PCR with the HTBI primer set. TCRdb recomputed calls from the multiplex PCR reads with MiXCR, one row per CDR3 protein. This sample carries 500,000 to 750,000 distinct CDR3 sequences, less than 20% of them seen once, and the ten largest clones take approximately 7%. Looked up from germline, CDR1 is SGHAT and CDR2 is FQNNGV. CDR3 size: 16 residues. J gave up 2 bases and V 1 base, and 7 bases lay outside the gene matches.

V and J are TRBV11-2 and TRBJ2-5, with TRBD2 identical over 7 bases. Sequencing was performed on blood. This TCR was recovered from a woman in her thirties with Graves' hyperthyroidism. DNA of the CDR3: TGTGCCAGCAGCTTAGGAGAGGGAGGGGTTCAAGAGACCCAGTACTTC. Its translation: CASSLGEGGVQETQYF.